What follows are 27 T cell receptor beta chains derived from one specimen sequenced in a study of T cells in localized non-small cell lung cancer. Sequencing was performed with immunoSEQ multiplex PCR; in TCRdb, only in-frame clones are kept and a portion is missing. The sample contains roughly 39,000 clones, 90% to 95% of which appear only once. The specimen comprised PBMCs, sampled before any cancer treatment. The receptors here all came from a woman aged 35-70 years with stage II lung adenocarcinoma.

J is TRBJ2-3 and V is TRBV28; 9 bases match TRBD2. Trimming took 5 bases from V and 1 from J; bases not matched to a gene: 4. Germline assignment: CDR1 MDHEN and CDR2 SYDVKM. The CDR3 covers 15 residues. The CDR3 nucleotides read TGTGCCAGCAGTCTAGCGGGGTCCCGCACAGATACGCAGTATTTT. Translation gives CASSLAGSRTDTQYF.

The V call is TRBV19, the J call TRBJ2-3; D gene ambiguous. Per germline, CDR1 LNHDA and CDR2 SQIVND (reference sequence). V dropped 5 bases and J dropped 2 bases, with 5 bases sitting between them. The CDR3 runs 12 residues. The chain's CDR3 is CASSFNTDTQYF. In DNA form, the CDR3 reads TGTGCCAGTAGTTTCAACACAGATACGCAGTATTTT.

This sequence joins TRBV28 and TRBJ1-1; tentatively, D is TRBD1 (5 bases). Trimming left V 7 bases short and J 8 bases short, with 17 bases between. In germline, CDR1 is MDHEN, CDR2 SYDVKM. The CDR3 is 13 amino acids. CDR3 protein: CASTIRGVKEAFF. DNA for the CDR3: TGTGCCAGCACCATTCGGGGGGTAAAGGAAGCTTTCTTT.

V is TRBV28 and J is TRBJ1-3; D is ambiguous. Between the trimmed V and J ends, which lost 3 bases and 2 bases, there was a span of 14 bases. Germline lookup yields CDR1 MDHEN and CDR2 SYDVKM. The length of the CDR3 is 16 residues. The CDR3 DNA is TGTGCCAGCAGTTTCAACTTCATTGCTCCTGGAAACACCATATATTTT. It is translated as CASSFNFIAPGNTIYF.

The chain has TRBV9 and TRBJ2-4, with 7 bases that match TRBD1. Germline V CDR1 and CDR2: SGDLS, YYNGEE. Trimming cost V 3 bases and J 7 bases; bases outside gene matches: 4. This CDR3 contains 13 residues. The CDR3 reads CASSGDRLNIQYF. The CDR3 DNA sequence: TGTGCCAGCAGCGGGGACAGACTCAACATTCAGTACTTC.

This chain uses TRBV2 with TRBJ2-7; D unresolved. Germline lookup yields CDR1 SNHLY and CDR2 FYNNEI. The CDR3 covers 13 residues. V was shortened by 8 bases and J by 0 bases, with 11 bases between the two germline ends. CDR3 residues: CASVAISSYEQYF. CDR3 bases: TGTGCCAGCGTGGCGATTAGCTCCTACGAGCAGTACTTC.

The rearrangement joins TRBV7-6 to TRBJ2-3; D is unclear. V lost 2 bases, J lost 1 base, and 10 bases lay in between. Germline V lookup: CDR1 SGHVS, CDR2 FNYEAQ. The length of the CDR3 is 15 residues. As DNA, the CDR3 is TGTGCCAGCAGCTTAAACTCCCGGGGCACAGATACGCAGTATTTT. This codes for CASSLNSRGTDTQYF.

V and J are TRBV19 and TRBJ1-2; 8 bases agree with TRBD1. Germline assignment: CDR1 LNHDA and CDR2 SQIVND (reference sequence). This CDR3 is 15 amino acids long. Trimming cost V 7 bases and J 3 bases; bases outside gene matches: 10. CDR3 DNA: TGTGCCAGTACCACGCCGACAGGGGACTACTATGGCTACACCTTC. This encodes CASTTPTGDYYGYTF.

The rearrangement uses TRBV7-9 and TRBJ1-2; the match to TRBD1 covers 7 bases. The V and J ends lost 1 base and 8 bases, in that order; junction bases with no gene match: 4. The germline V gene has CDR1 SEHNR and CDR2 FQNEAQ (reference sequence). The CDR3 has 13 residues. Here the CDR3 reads CASSLDRGRGYTF. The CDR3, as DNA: TGTGCCAGCAGCTTAGACAGGGGAAGAGGCTACACCTTC.

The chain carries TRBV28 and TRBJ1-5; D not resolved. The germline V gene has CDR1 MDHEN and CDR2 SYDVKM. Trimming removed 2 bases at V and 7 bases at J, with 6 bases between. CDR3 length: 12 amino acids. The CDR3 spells CASSLVGQPQHF. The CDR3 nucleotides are TGTGCCAGCAGTTTAGTGGGACAGCCCCAGCATTTT.

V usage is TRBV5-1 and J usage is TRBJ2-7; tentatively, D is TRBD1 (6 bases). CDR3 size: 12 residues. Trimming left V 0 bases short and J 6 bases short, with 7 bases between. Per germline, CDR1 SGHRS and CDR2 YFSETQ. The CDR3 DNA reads TGCGCCAGCAGCTTGGCAGGGGCCGAGCAGTACTTC. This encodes CASSLAGAEQYF.

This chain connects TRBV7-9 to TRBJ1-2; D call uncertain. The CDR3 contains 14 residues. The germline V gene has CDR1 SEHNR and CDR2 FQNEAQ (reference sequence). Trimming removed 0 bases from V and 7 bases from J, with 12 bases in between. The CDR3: CASSLAQETGGYTF. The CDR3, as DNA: TGTGCCAGCAGCTTAGCGCAGGAGACGGGTGGCTACACCTTC.

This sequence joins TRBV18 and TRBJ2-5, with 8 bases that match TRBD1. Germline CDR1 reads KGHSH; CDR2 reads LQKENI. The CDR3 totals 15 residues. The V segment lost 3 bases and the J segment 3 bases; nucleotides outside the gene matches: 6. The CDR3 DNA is TGTGCCAGCTCACCTCAGACAGGGGCAGAAGAGACCCAGTACTTC. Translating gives CASSPQTGAEETQYF. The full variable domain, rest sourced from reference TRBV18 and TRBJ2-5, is NAGVMQNPRHLVRRRGQEARLRCSPMKGHSHVYWYRQLPEEGLKFMVYLQKENIIDESGMPKERFSAEFPKEGPSILRIQQVVRGDSAAYFCASSPQTGAEETQYFGPGTRLLVL.

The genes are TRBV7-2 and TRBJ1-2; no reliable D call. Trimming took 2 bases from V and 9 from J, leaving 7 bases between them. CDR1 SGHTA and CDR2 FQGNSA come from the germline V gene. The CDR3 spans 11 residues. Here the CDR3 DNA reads TGTGCCAGCAGCTTAATGCAGCGCTACACCTTC. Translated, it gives CASSLMQRYTF.

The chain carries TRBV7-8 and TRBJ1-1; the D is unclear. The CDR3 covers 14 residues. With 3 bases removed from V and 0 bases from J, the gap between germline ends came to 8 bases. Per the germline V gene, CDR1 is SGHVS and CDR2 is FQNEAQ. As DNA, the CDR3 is TGTGCCAGCAGCTTCGGACGGCTGAACACTGAAGCTTTCTTT. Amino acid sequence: CASSFGRLNTEAFF.

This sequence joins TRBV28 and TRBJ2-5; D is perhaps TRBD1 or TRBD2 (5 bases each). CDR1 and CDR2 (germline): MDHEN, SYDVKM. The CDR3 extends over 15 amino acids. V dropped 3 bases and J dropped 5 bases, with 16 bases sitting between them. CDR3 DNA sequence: TGTGCCAGCAGTTTCCGCCGGGACCTGGGGGAGACCCAGTACTTC. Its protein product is CASSFRRDLGETQYF.

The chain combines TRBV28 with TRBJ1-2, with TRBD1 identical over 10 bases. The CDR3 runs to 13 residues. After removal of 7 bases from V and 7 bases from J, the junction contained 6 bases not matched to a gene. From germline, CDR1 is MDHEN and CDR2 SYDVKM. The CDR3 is CASTLGTGVGYTF. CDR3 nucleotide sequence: TGTGCCAGCACCCTCGGGACAGGGGTTGGCTACACCTTC.

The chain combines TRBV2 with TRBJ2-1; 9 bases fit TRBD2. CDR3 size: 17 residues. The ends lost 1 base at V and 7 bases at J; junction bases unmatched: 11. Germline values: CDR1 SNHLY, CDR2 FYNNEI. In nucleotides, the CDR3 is TGTGCCAGCAGTGAAGAAGGACTAGCGAGGGTAGGGAATGAGCAGTTCTTC. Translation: CASSEEGLARVGNEQFF.

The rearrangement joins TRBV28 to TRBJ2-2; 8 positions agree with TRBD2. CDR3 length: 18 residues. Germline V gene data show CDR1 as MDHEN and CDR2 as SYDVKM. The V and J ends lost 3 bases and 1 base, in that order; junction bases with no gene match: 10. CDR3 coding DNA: TGTGCCAGCAGTTTGGGGGTGATAGCGGGGAAGAACACCGGGGAGCTGTTTTTT. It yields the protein CASSLGVIAGKNTGELFF.

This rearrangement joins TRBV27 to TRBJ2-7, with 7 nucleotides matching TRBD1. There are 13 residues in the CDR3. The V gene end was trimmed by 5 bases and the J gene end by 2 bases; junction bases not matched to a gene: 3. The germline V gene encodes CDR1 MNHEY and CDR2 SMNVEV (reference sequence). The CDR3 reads CASSPGTAYEQYF. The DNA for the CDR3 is TGTGCCAGCAGTCCTGGGACAGCCTACGAGCAGTACTTC.

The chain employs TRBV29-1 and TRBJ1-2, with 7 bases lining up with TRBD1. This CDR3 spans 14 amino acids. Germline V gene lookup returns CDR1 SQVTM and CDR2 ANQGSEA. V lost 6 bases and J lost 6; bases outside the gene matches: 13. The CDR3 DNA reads TGCAGCGTCCGGGGGGACAGAGGGCTCCATGGCTACACCTTC. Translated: CSVRGDRGLHGYTF.

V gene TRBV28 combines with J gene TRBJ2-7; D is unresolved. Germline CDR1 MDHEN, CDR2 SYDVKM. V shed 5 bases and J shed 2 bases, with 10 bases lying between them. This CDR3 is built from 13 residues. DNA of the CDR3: TGTGCCAGCAGTCCACCCCAGACCTACGAGCAGTACTTC. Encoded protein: CASSPPQTYEQYF.

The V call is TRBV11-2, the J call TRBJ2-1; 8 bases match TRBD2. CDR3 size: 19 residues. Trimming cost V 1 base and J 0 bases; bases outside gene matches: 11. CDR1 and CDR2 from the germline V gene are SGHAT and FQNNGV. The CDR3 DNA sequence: TGTGCCAGCAGCTTAGTTGGGCTAGCGGGTCTTAGCTCCTACAATGAGCAGTTCTTC. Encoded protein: CASSLVGLAGLSSYNEQFF.

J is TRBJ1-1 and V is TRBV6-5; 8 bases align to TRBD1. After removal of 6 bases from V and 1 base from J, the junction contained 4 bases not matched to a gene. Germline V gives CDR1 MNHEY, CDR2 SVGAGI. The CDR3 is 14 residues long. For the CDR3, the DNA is TGTGCCAGCAGGGGGACAGGAGGGAACACTGAAGCTTTCTTT. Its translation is CASRGTGGNTEAFF.

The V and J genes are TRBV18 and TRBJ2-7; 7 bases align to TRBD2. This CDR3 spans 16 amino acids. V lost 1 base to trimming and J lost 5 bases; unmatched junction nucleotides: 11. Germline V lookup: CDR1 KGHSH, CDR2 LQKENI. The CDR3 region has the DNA TGTGCCAGCTCACCACGTCAAGCCGGGACTAATAACGAGCAGTACTTC. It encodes CASSPRQAGTNNEQYF. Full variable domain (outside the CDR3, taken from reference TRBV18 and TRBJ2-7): NAGVMQNPRHLVRRRGQEARLRCSPMKGHSHVYWYRQLPEEGLKFMVYLQKENIIDESGMPKERFSAEFPKEGPSILRIQQVVRGDSAAYFCASSPRQAGTNNEQYFGPGTRLTVT.

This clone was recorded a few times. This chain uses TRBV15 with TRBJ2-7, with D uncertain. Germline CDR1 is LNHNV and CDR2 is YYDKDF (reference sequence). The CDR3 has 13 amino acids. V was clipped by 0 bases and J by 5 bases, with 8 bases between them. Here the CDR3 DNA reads TGTGCCACCAGCAGAGATAACCCCAACGAGCAGTACTTC. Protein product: CATSRDNPNEQYF.

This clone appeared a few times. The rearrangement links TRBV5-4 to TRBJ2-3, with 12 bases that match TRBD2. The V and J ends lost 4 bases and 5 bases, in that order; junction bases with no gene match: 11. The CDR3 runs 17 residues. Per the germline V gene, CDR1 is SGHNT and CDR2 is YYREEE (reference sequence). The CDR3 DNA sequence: TGTGCCAGCAGCAGAACTCCGGGACTAGCGGGTGAAGATACGCAGTATTTT. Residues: CASSRTPGLAGEDTQYF. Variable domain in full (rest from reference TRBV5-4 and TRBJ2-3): ETGVTQSPTHLIKTRGQQVTLRCSSQSGHNTVSWYQQALGQGPQFIFQYYREEENGRGNFPPRFSGLQFPNYSSELNVNALELDDSALYLCASSRTPGLAGEDTQYFGPGTRLTVL.